A single sample is the source of the 18 T cell receptor beta chains below, sequenced in a study of regulatory T cells in long-lasting Graves disease. Time point defined: newly diagnosed GD, antithyroid drugs for less than 3 months. There was RNA extracted from PBMCs, and the TCR library was made from it. CDR3 regions were amplified by Arm-PCR using iRepertoire HTBI primers to build TCR beta libraries. TCRdb fed the multiplex PCR reads into MiXCR, producing one record per CDR3 protein. The data contain fewer than 350,000 distinct CDR3 sequences, 15% to 20% of them singletons. The specimen comprised peripheral blood mononuclear cells (PBMCs), sampled at new diagnosis, from a patient treated with antithyroid drugs. These receptors came from a female donor with Graves disease.

This clonotype showed up many times. V usage is TRBV30 and J usage is TRBJ2-5, with D perhaps given as TRBD1 or TRBD2 (5 bases each). Between the trimmed V and J ends, which lost 0 bases and 5 bases, there was a span of 13 bases. This CDR3 region has 14 residues. CDR1 and CDR2 from the germline V gene are GTSNPN and SVGIG (reference sequence). CDR3 amino acids: CAWSVTGTRETQYF. CDR3 DNA: TGTGCCTGGAGTGTAACCGGGACCAGGGAGACCCAGTACTTC.

This clonotype was counted a few times. The V and J genes are TRBV10-3 and TRBJ2-7; D possibly corresponds to TRBD1 (5 bases). The CDR3 totals 13 residues. V dropped 5 bases and J dropped 5 bases, with 13 bases sitting between them. Germline V gives CDR1 ENHRY, CDR2 SYGVKD. For the CDR3, the DNA is TGTGCCATCAGTTGGCCAGGGTTCAACGAGCAGTACTTC. It translates to CAISWPGFNEQYF.

This clonotype was found many times. This chain connects TRBV6-2 or TRBV6-3 to TRBJ2-1, with D unresolved. V was cut by 2 bases and J by 5 bases, with 16 bases left in between. Germline CDR1 MNHEY, CDR2 SVGEGT. This CDR3 is 16 amino acids long. CDR3 DNA sequence: TGTGCCAGCAGTTACGGGTCGATATCGGCCAACAATGAGCAGTTCTTC. This encodes CASSYGSISANNEQFF.

The rearrangement uses TRBV7-9 and TRBJ1-5; D remains unclear. The ends were cut back, 3 bases at V and 2 bases at J, with 11 bases in the middle. The V gene's germline CDR1 is SEHNR and CDR2 FQNEAQ (reference sequence). This CDR3 has 15 residues. This chain's CDR3 is CASSFGEYGNQPQHF. The CDR3 DNA is TGTGCCAGCAGCTTCGGGGAGTACGGCAATCAGCCCCAGCATTTT.

In this sample, this clonotype turned up many times. The J gene is TRBJ2-7, the V gene TRBV18, with D unclear. Germline loops: CDR1 KGHSH, CDR2 LQKENI. The length of the CDR3 is 12 residues. V lost 2 bases and J lost 3, with 5 bases in between. The CDR3 is CASSPSNYEQYF. CDR3 DNA sequence: TGTGCCAGCTCACCAAGTAACTACGAGCAGTACTTC. Full variable domain (rest looked up from reference TRBV18 and TRBJ2-7): NAGVMQNPRHLVRRRGQEARLRCSPMKGHSHVYWYRQLPEEGLKFMVYLQKENIIDESGMPKERFSAEFPKEGPSILRIQQVVRGDSAAYFCASSPSNYEQYFGPGTRLTVT.

This clonotype was picked up many times. V is TRBV5-1 and J is TRBJ2-1; D might be TRBD1 (5 bases). Germline loops: CDR1 SGHRS, CDR2 YFSETQ. The CDR3 has 14 amino acids. V lost 0 bases and J 5 bases, leaving 9 bases between the germline ends. As DNA, the CDR3 is TGCGCCAGCAGCTTGGCTGGCAGGGACAATGAGCAGTTCTTC. It is translated as CASSLAGRDNEQFF.

There are many counts of this clonotype. This rearrangement joins TRBV7-2 to TRBJ1-1, with D maybe TRBD1 (6 bases). Trimming took off 5 bases at V and 1 base at J, with 11 bases between the two ends. The germline gives CDR1 SGHTA, CDR2 FQGNSA. The CDR3 runs 14 residues. The chain's CDR3 is CASSHWTENTEAFF. CDR3 coding DNA: TGTGCCAGCAGCCACTGGACAGAGAACACTGAAGCTTTCTTT.

This clonotype was observed many times. The chain joins TRBV12-3 or TRBV12-4 to TRBJ2-7, with 8 bases that match TRBD1. With 6 bases clipped from V and 4 bases from J, the junction kept 2 bases outside the gene matches. The CDR3 loop spans 12 amino acids. CDR3 amino acids: CASSRTGYEQYF. CDR3 DNA: TGTGCCAGCAGCCGGACAGGGTACGAGCAGTACTTC.

This chain uses TRBV7-9 with TRBJ1-2; D not certain. V was cut by 3 bases and J by 2 bases, with 19 bases left in between. Per the germline V gene, CDR1 is SEHNR and CDR2 is FQNEAQ (reference sequence). The CDR3 has 17 amino acids. CDR3 sequence reads: CASSFVFTEGLNYGYTF. The DNA for the CDR3 is TGTGCCAGCAGCTTTGTATTCACAGAGGGTCTGAACTATGGCTACACCTTC.

A remark on this clonotype: A far larger clone is a single base away, which makes a read error likely. The chain has TRBV7-2 and TRBJ2-1; 7 bases agree with TRBD2. This CDR3 comprises 16 residues. The V segment lost 4 bases and the J segment 3 bases; nucleotides outside the gene matches: 9. Germline CDR1 SGHTA, CDR2 FQGNSA. DNA of the CDR3: TGTGCCAGCAGCTCACTAGGAACTAGCGTCTACAATGAGCAGTTCTTC. As protein: CASSSLGTSVYNEQFF.

The chain is built from TRBV11-2 and TRBJ1-3; no reliable D call. The germline gives CDR1 SGHAT, CDR2 FQNNGV. The CDR3 is 15 amino acids. The V and J ends lost 7 bases and 0 bases respectively, with 13 bases between them. The CDR3 bases are TGTGCCAGCACCCCTTATACGACCTCTGGAAACACCATATATTTT. The encoded protein is CASTPYTTSGNTIYF.

This clonotype occurred many times. The rearrangement uses TRBV24-1 and TRBJ2-2, with 15 nucleotides matching TRBD2. CDR1 and CDR2 (germline): KGHDR, SFDVKD. V gave up 2 bases and J gave up 6 bases; unmatched junction bases: 0. CDR3 length equals 16 residues. The CDR3 nucleotides are TGTGCCACCAGTGATTGGACTAGCGGGAGGGCCGGGGAGCTGTTTTTT. This sequence encodes CATSDWTSGRAGELFF.

This clonotype appeared once. V and J are TRBV27 and TRBJ2-2, with 10 bases that match TRBD1. The V gene end was trimmed by 1 base and the J gene end by 7 bases; junction bases not matched to a gene: 3. The germline V gene has CDR1 MNHEY and CDR2 SMNVEV (reference sequence). The CDR3 consists of 15 residues. CDR3 bases: TGTGCCAGCAGTTTATTTGACAGGGGGCGCGGGGAGCTGTTTTTT. Translated, it gives CASSLFDRGRGELFF.

In regard to this clonotype: A far larger clone is a single base away, which makes a read error likely. The chain recombines TRBV24-1 with TRBJ1-6, with TRBD1 matching 9 bases. Germline CDR1 is KGHDR and CDR2 is SFDVKD. The CDR3 contains 15 residues. V lost 4 bases to trimming and J lost 10 bases; unmatched junction nucleotides: 7. The CDR3 loop is CATSDLYRGQSPLHF. The CDR3 DNA is TGTGCCACCAGTGACCTGTACAGGGGGCAATCACCCCTCCACTTT.

This clonotype appeared many times. The junction shows a germline mismatch at one end, possibly a read error. The gene calls are TRBV5-1 and TRBJ2-7; 9 bases agree with TRBD2. Germline values: CDR1 SGHRS, CDR2 YFSETQ. The CDR3 is 12 amino acids. DNA of the CDR3: TGTGCCAGCAGTTTTAGCGGGGGCGAGCAGTACTTC. Translating gives CASSFSGGEQYF.

The table lists this clonotype with many counts. The chain recombines TRBV5-5 with TRBJ2-7; weak D call: TRBD1 (5 bases). The CDR3 extends over 15 amino acids. The germline gives CDR1 SGHKS, CDR2 YYEKEE (reference sequence). The germline V and J ends were trimmed by 1 base and 6 bases, with 17 bases remaining between them. CDR3 protein: CASSLLSGPESEQYF. In DNA, the CDR3 is TGTGCCAGCAGCTTGCTGTCAGGGCCCGAGAGCGAGCAGTACTTC.

This clonotype has at least ten counts. J is TRBJ2-1 and V is TRBV29-1; 11 nucleotides agree with TRBD2. The germline V gene encodes CDR1 SQVTM and CDR2 ANQGSEA. Trimming at V came to 2 bases and at J to 0 bases, leaving 9 bases not matched to a gene. The CDR3 runs to 18 residues. The CDR3: CSVEKIRLAGISYNEQFF. The CDR3, as DNA: TGCAGCGTTGAAAAAATCCGACTAGCGGGGATCTCCTACAATGAGCAGTTCTTC.

This clonotype was seen many times. The chain has TRBV28 and TRBJ1-1; the match to TRBD1 covers 7 bases. Germline loops: CDR1 MDHEN, CDR2 SYDVKM. There are 14 residues in the CDR3. V shed 6 bases and J 5 bases; nucleotides not matched to a gene: 9. The CDR3 DNA is TGTGCCAGCAGCAGACAGGGATGGGAAACTGAAGCTTTCTTT. Translation gives CASSRQGWETEAFF.